This record concerns one TCR beta chain sequence. This entry is derived from a study of blood T cell repertoires in COVID-19. Participant ages covered roughly 18 to 89 years across approximately 25 US areas. Sequenced by immunoSEQ multiplex PCR; TCRdb stores in-frame clones only, minus some. Counted here are 150,000 or so clones, about 83% occurring once; the ten biggest clones make up about 4%. The specimen was PBMCs or T cells enriched from blood (not recorded which). This receptor was taken from a woman between 45 and 60 years old in a cohort exposed to, infected with or recovered from COVID-19 (not recorded which).

This CDR3 reads CASSPGQVSSGANVLTF. The CDR3 DNA reads as TGTGCCAGCAGTCCGGGACAGGTCTCCTCTGGGGCCAACGTCCTGACTTTC. The V and J genes are TRBV2 and TRBJ2-6, with 8 bases fitting TRBD1. CDR1 and CDR2 (germline): SNHLY, FYNNEI. This CDR3 contains 17 residues. J lost 0 bases, V lost 5 bases, and 6 bases had no gene match.